Only one count was recorded for the clone carrying this TCR beta chain. Its target is unknown. These data are taken from a study of cytomegalovirus exposure and HLA in healthy donors. Donors consisted of healthy bone marrow donors. Both 60 Vbeta primers and 13 Jbeta primers went into the PCR. Here immunoSEQ multiplex PCR was the method, and the copy in TCRdb shows in-frame clones only, minus some. The table lists under 100,000 clones, around 79% of them singletons, with 2% to 2.5% in the top ten. Study results and limitations: Sequencing likely generated an artifact that appeared as a cluster of highly shared sequence variants. Being indistinguishable, some V segments were excluded, TRBV6-2 and TRBV6-3 among them. A later analysis found most CMV-associated TCR beta chains apparently HLA-restricted.

The CDR3 has 14 residues. Trimming cost V 4 bases and J 5 bases, with 14 bases left between them. The V gene's germline CDR1 is SGHDN and CDR2 FVKESK. The sequenced sample was PBMCs. The chain is built from TRBV14 and TRBJ1-2; perhaps TRBD1 as D (5 bases). The clonotype comes from a man aged 25-45 years in good health and CMV-seronegative. CDR3: CASSPLTVGYGYTF. The CDR3 DNA reads TGTGCCAGCAGCCCGCTGACAGTCGGGTATGGCTACACCTTC. The variable domain in full, with the rest retrieved from reference TRBV14 and TRBJ1-2, is EAGVTQFPSHSVIEKGQTVTLRCDPISGHDNLYWYRRVMGKEIKFLLHFVKESKQDESGMPNNRFLAERTGGTYSTLKVQPAELEDSGVYFCASSPLTVGYGYTFGSGTRLTVV.